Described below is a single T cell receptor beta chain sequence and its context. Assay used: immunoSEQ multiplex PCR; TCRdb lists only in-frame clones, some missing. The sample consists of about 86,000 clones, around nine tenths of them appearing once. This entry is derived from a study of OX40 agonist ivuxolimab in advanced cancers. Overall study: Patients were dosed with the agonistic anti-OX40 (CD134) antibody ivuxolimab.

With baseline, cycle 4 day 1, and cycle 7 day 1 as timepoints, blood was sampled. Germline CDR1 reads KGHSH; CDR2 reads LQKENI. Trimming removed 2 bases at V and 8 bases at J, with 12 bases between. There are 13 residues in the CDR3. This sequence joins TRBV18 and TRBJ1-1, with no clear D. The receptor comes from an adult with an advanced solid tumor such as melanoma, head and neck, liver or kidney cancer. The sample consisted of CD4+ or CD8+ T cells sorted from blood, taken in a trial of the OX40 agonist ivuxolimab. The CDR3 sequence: CASSPLLGPEAFF. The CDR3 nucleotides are TGTGCCAGCTCACCATTACTCGGGCCAGAAGCTTTCTTT.